The 7 T cell receptor beta chains in this list originate from one sample, sequenced in a study of blood T cell repertoires in COVID-19. Libraries were prepared by immunoSEQ multiplex PCR; TCRdb keeps only in-frame clonotypes and omits some of them. Among over 45,000 clones listed, roughly 86% were seen once. Sample: peripheral blood. These receptors were obtained from a woman of 80 years or more with acute or convalescent COVID-19.

This chain joins TRBV5-4 and TRBJ2-3; 10 positions match TRBD1. V lost 4 bases and J lost 2; bases outside the gene matches: 10. The CDR3 sequence is 17 residues long. In germline, CDR1 is SGHNT, CDR2 YYREEE (reference sequence). CDR3 loop: CASSPRTGGKNTDTQYF. In nucleotides, the CDR3 is TGTGCCAGCAGCCCCCGGACAGGGGGAAAGAACACAGATACGCAGTATTTT.

The CDR3 region has the DNA TGTGCTAGTGGTTCACCCCAGACTAGGGAAGATACGCAGTATTTT. Translating gives CASGSPQTREDTQYF. This chain links TRBV12-5 with TRBJ2-3; D is possibly TRBD2 (6 bases). The CDR3 runs to 15 residues. V lost 4 bases to trimming and J lost 5 bases, with 16 bases between them. Germline CDR1 and CDR2: LGHNT and FRNRAP.

V gene TRBV3-1 (or the pseudogene TRBV3-2) combines with J gene TRBJ1-2; tentative D call: TRBD1 (5 bases). The V end was cut by 0 bases, the J end by 0 bases, with 14 bases between. The CDR3 has 17 amino acids. Germline-derived CDR1 and CDR2 are LGHDT and YNNKEL (reference sequence). The CDR3 reads CASSQENFWGANYGYTF. CDR3 nucleotide sequence: TGTGCCAGCAGCCAAGAAAATTTTTGGGGGGCTAACTATGGCTACACCTTC.

The chain is built from TRBV7-3 and TRBJ2-1; the match to TRBD2 covers 8 bases. Germline V gene lookup returns CDR1 SGHTA and CDR2 FQGTGA. The V gene end was trimmed by 6 bases and the J gene end by 2 bases; junction bases not matched to a gene: 6. CDR3 length: 15 residues. The CDR3 spells CASSKREGPYNEQFF. CDR3 DNA: TGTGCCAGCAGTAAACGGGAGGGCCCCTACAATGAGCAGTTCTTC.

The rearrangement uses TRBV11-2 and TRBJ2-5; TRBD2 matches at 8 bases. Germline CDR1 and CDR2: SGHAT and FQNNGV. Trimming took 3 bases from V and 5 from J; bases not matched to a gene: 5. CDR3 length equals 14 residues. CDR3 in DNA: TGTGCCAGCAGCTTCGCGGGGGGAGGGGAGACCCAGTACTTC. It yields the protein CASSFAGGGETQYF.

The chain recombines TRBV2 with TRBJ2-3; the match to TRBD2 covers 9 bases. Germline-derived CDR1 and CDR2 are SNHLY and FYNNEI. Trimming at V came to 9 bases and at J to 3 bases, leaving 4 bases not matched to a gene. This CDR3 spans 13 amino acids. The CDR3 spells CASSGSYTDTQYF. The CDR3 DNA reads TGTGCCAGTAGCGGGAGTTATACAGATACGCAGTATTTT.

The genes are TRBV2 and TRBJ1-2; unclear D gene. CDR3 length: 13 residues. Germline CDR1 is SNHLY and CDR2 is FYNNEI. With 8 bases removed from V and 4 bases from J, the gap between germline ends came to 14 bases. CDR3 sequence: CASGLLPRYGYTF. In DNA, the CDR3 is TGTGCCAGCGGCTTGCTTCCTCGCTATGGCTACACCTTC.